This T cell receptor (beta chain) was observed in a study of radiation and T cells in renal cell carcinoma. Study-level findings and limits: Baseline intratumoral clonotype presence is unknown without pretreatment biopsies.

Method: immunoSEQ multiplex PCR; TCRdb's copy keeps in-frame clones and lacks some. Of 120,000 to 150,000 clones listed, 88% were seen once; the top ten hold 3.5% to 5%. Stated time point: baseline pretreatment blood. As for treatment: 15 Gy SBRT to primary tumor, nephrectomy 4 weeks later. Notes on this clone: Its target is unknown.

This receptor was obtained from a woman in her sixties or seventies with renal cell carcinoma. This material consisted of blood, taken from a patient whose treatment included radiotherapy and nephrectomy.

CDR3 sequence: CASSYGTYSYEQYF. The CDR3 DNA reads as TGTGCCAGCAGCTACGGGACTTACTCCTACGAGCAGTACTTC. J is TRBJ2-7 and V is TRBV5-6, with D perhaps TRBD2 (6 bases). Trimming shortened V by 3 bases and J by 0 bases, and 10 bases separated the two germline ends. CDR1 and CDR2 from the germline V gene are SGHDT and YYEEEE. This CDR3 has 14 amino acids.